This passage covers 14 T cell receptor beta chains from one sample sequenced in a study of control samples from healthy donors and cancer patients. The data were produced by immunoSEQ multiplex PCR, yet TCRdb's version contains in-frame clones alone and is incomplete. The repertoire holds roughly 200,000 clones, with around 93% as singletons. The specimen sequenced was blood. These receptors all come from a man aged 25-40 years in good health.

V gene TRBV5-1 combines with J gene TRBJ1-1; 8 positions agree with TRBD1. V gave up 3 bases and J gave up 5 bases; unmatched junction bases: 6. The CDR3 runs 14 residues. Germline CDR1 SGHRS, CDR2 YFSETQ. This CDR3 reads CASSSTGEETEAFF. The DNA for the CDR3 is TGCGCCAGCAGCTCGACAGGGGAGGAGACTGAAGCTTTCTTT.

The gene calls are TRBV20-1 and TRBJ2-5; D uncertain. Trimming took off 6 bases at V and 5 bases at J, with 10 bases between the two ends. CDR1 DFQATT and CDR2 SNEGSKA come from the germline V gene (reference sequence). CDR3 length equals 11 residues. The CDR3 DNA follows: TGCAGTGCCTCCGGCGGCGAGACCCAGTACTTC. It specifies CSASGGETQYF.

CDR3 sequence (DNA): TGTGCCAGCAGCTTGTATGGCAGGGATGGCTACACCTTC. The encoded protein is CASSLYGRDGYTF. V usage is TRBV7-8 and J usage is TRBJ1-2, with D perhaps matching TRBD1 (5 bases). This CDR3 has 13 amino acids. V was trimmed by 3 bases and J by 6 bases, leaving 11 bases between them. Per germline, CDR1 SGHVS and CDR2 FQNEAQ.

J is TRBJ2-7 and V is TRBV11-2, with 7 nucleotides matching TRBD1. The V gene end was trimmed by 5 bases and the J gene end by 2 bases; junction bases not matched to a gene: 3. Germline V gene sequence: CDR1 SGHAT, CDR2 FQNNGV. This CDR3 is built from 13 residues. DNA of the CDR3: TGTGCCAGCAGCCCCGACAGGGCCTACGAGCAGTACTTC. It encodes CASSPDRAYEQYF.

The chain has TRBV7-2 and TRBJ2-3, with D hard to call. The CDR3 is 12 amino acids. Germline values: CDR1 SGHTA, CDR2 FQGNSA. The ends were cut back, 3 bases at V and 2 bases at J, with 3 bases in the middle. The CDR3 reads CASSFSTDTQYF. The CDR3 bases are TGTGCCAGCAGCTTTTCCACAGATACGCAGTATTTT.

This clone was seen once. V gene TRBV9 combines with J gene TRBJ1-2; 8 nucleotides line up with TRBD1. The CDR3 has 15 residues. Per germline, CDR1 SGDLS and CDR2 YYNGEE. V lost 5 bases and J lost 1; bases outside the gene matches: 7. In DNA form, the CDR3 reads TGTGCCAGCAGGAGAATGGGACAGGATAACTATGGCTACACCTTC. This encodes CASRRMGQDNYGYTF.

This chain links TRBV27 with TRBJ2-3; D remains unclear. CDR3 length: 14 amino acids. Deletions cut 3 bases from V and 0 bases from J, with 7 bases between. Germline V CDR1 and CDR2: MNHEY, SMNVEV (reference sequence). The CDR3 protein is CASSFKYSTDTQYF. CDR3 DNA sequence: TGTGCCAGCAGTTTCAAGTATAGCACAGATACGCAGTATTTT.

The CDR3 loop is CASSLGRDEAFF. In DNA form, the CDR3 reads TGTGCCAGCAGCTTAGGACGTGATGAAGCTTTCTTT. The chain combines TRBV7-9 with TRBJ1-1, with D uncertain. Trimming stripped 1 base from V and 7 bases from J, with 7 bases between. The germline gives CDR1 SEHNR, CDR2 FQNEAQ (reference sequence). This CDR3 has 12 residues.

The count of this clone is one. The chain joins TRBV5-6 to TRBJ1-1; D not certain. Between the trimmed V and J ends, which lost 3 bases and 6 bases, there was a span of 6 bases. The germline V gene encodes CDR1 SGHDT and CDR2 YYEEEE. CDR3 length equals 11 residues. The CDR3 DNA sequence: TGTGCCAGCAGCTGGGGAGCTGAAGCTTTCTTT. Amino acid sequence: CASSWGAEAFF.

This clone showed up just once. V gene TRBV11-2 combines with J gene TRBJ1-2; TRBD1 aligns across 7 bases. The CDR3 extends over 13 amino acids. Germline CDR1 is SGHAT and CDR2 is FQNNGV. Unmatched junction bases numbered 9, after V lost 6 bases and J lost 8 bases. CDR3 loop: CASSWEGALGYTF. CDR3 nucleotide sequence: TGTGCCAGCAGTTGGGAGGGGGCGTTGGGCTACACCTTC.

The rearrangement uses TRBV7-9 and TRBJ1-4; TRBD1 matches 8 bases. Germline CDR1 and CDR2: SEHNR and FQNEAQ (reference sequence). This CDR3 region has 17 residues. V was pared by 1 base and J by 3 bases, with 7 bases of the junction left unmatched. The CDR3 DNA reads as TGTGCCAGCAGCTTAGGTGGCAGGGGGCCGGCTAATGAAAAACTGTTTTTT. Translation: CASSLGGRGPANEKLFF.

This CDR3 reads CASSPGTGIDYGYTF. The CDR3 nucleotides read TGTGCCAGCAGTCCTGGGACAGGGATCGACTATGGCTACACCTTC. The V call is TRBV6-6, the J call TRBJ1-2; 9 bases align to TRBD1. Germline values: CDR1 MNHNY, CDR2 SVGAGI (reference sequence). The CDR3 has 15 residues. Trimming cost V 5 bases and J 3 bases; bases outside gene matches: 7.

The chain carries TRBV4-1 and TRBJ2-3, with D hard to call. The CDR3 has 14 amino acids. CDR1 MGHRA and CDR2 YSYEKL come from the germline V gene. The V gene lost 3 bases and the J gene lost 4 bases, with 11 bases spanning the gap. The CDR3 coding sequence is TGCGCCAGCAGCCAGGAACGACTGGCAGATACGCAGTATTTT. Translating it yields CASSQERLADTQYF.

The V gene is TRBV9, the J gene TRBJ2-7; TRBD2 matches 7 bases. V was pared by 0 bases and J by 0 bases, with 6 bases of the junction left unmatched. This CDR3 is built from 16 residues. From germline, CDR1 is SGDLS and CDR2 YYNGEE. The CDR3, as DNA: TGTGCCAGCAGCGTAGCTGATAGCGGGTTCTCCTACGAGCAGTACTTC. Encoded protein: CASSVADSGFSYEQYF.